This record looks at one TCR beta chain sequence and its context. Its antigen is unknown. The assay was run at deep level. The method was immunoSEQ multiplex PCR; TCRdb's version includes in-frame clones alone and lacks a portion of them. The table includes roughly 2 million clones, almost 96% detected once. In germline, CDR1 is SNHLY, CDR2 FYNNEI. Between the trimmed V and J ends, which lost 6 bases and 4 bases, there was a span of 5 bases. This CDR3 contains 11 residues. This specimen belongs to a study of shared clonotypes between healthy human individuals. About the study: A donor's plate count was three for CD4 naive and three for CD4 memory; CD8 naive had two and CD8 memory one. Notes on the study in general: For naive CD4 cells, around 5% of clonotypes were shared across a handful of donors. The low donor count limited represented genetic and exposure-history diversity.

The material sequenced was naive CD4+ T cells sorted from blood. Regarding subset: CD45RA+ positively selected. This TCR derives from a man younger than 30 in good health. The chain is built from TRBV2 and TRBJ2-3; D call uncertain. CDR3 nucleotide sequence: TGTGCCAGCAGATTTGCAGATACGCAGTATTTT. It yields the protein CASRFADTQYF.